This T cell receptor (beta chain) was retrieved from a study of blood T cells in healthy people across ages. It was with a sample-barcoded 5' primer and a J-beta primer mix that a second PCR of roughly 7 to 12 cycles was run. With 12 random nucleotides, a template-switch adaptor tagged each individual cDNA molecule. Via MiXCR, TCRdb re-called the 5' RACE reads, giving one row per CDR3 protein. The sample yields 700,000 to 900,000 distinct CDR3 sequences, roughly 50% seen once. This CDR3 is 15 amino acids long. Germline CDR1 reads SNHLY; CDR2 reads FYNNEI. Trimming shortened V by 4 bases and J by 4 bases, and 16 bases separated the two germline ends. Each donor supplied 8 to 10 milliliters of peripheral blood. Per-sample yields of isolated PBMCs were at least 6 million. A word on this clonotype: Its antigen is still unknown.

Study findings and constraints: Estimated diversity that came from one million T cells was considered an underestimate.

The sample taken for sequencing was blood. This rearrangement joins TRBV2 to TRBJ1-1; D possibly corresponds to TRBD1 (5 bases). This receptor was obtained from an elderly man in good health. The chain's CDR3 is CASSGRQGRGTEAFF. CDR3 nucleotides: TGTGCCAGCAGTGGGAGGCAGGGAAGGGGCACTGAAGCTTTCTTT.